The TCR beta chain described here comes from a study of naive and memory T cell subsets. Ligated cDNA underwent four rounds of PCR with nested alpha and beta constant region primers and SP2. TCRdb fed the 5' RACE reads into MiXCR, producing one record per CDR3 protein. The repertoire holds more than 60,000 distinct CDR3 sequences, with 6% to 8.5% as singletons. As for this clonotype: The antigen is undetermined.

An oligonucleotide containing a UMI was ligated to the 3' end of TCR cDNA. Input was about 1 to 1,100 ng of DNase-treated total RNA without cell sorting. Study-wide results and caveats: TCR transcript changes with activation or differentiation may affect this RNA method.

This CDR3 region has 14 residues. Deletions cut 3 bases from V and 2 bases from J, with 10 bases between. The germline V gene encodes CDR1 LNHDA and CDR2 SQIVND (reference sequence). The chain recombines TRBV19 with TRBJ1-1, with no clear D. This receptor was identified in a female donor in good health. For the CDR3, the DNA is TGTGCCAGTAGTATCATGACGGGAAACACTGAAGCTTTCTTT. Its protein product is CASSIMTGNTEAFF.